Below, one TCR beta chain is given with its context. As originally analysed: It was from reference gene primer amplification that nucleated cell counts were estimated. Clones were sequenced by immunoSEQ multiplex PCR, and TCRdb holds only the in-frame ones, with some missing. The V and J calls and clone size were taken over from that table, and D and trimming were inferred from the DNA. Of approximately 500,000 clones in the sample, around nine tenths were seen once. The sample belongs to a study of blood T cell repertoires in COVID-19. For the study at large: The samples span acute and convalescent COVID-19 from the United States, Italy and Spain. The analysed material was cDNA or gDNA that came from T cells, B-cell-depleted T cells, or PBMCs.

Seattle-derived patients entered the study during active infection and were followed longitudinally. Germline loops: CDR1 LNHDA, CDR2 SQIVND (reference sequence). The CDR3 has 14 residues. Trimming stripped 3 bases from V and 3 bases from J, with 12 bases between. The receptor was isolated from a woman in her fifties or sixties with COVID-19, enrolled during active disease. Specimen: peripheral blood. The V and J genes are TRBV19 and TRBJ2-7, with a weak D call TRBD1 (5 bases). DNA of the CDR3: TGTGCCAGTAGTATCCAGGGCGGCCTCTACGAGCAGTACTTC. This gives the protein CASSIQGGLYEQYF. The full variable domain, completed using reference TRBV19 and TRBJ2-7, is DGGITQSPKYLFRKEGQNVTLSCEQNLNHDAMYWYRQDPGQGLRLIYYSQIVNDFQKGDIAEGYSVSREKKESFPLTVTSAQKNPTAFYLCASSIQGGLYEQYFGPGTRLTVT.